This TCR beta chain comes out of a study of cytomegalovirus exposure and HLA in healthy donors. The PCR ran on 60 Vbeta and 13 Jbeta primers. The method was immunoSEQ multiplex PCR; TCRdb's version includes in-frame clones alone and lacks a portion of them. The sample yields over 150,000 clones, about 80% seen once. V was cut by 1 base and J by 4 bases, with 8 bases left in between. The germline V gene has CDR1 SGHKS and CDR2 YYEKEE (reference sequence). CDR3 length: 14 amino acids. The chain has TRBV5-5 and TRBJ1-4; D is unclear. The specimen sequenced was PBMCs. This receptor was obtained from a man aged 18-30 years in good health and CMV-seropositive. As DNA, the CDR3 is TGTGCCAGCAGCTTGTCTTTTTTTAATGAAAAACTGTTTTTT. This codes for CASSLSFFNEKLFF.